The clone carrying this TCR beta chain was detected only a few times. Its antigen is unknown. TCRdb itself ran the reads through MiXCR, one entry per CDR3 protein. The data contain hundreds of thousands of distinct CDR3 sequences, approximately 31% of them singletons. The CDR3 extends over 18 amino acids. V lost 5 bases and J 5 bases, leaving 27 bases between the germline ends. The germline V gene encodes CDR1 MNHNS and CDR2 SASEGT. The data derive from a study of T cell repertoires in cytomegalovirus infection. Across the study: Public signatures in TCR beta pointed to CMV infection and matching HLA type.

Overall study results and limits: Clonotype analysis showed dominance of the ex vivo response by HLA-C-restricted CMV-specific TCR beta clonotypes.

The chain carries TRBV6-1 and TRBJ1-1; D gene ambiguous. The receptor was isolated from a human donor in good health (CMV status not recorded). Some clones in this sample may be carry-over from other donors' samples. The sample was cultured CD8+ T cells from PBMCs, taken from culture after CMV antigen stimulation. The CDR3 protein is CASSFPTPLGGSVTEAFF. The CDR3 nucleotides read TGTGCCAGCAGTTTCCCTACCCCGTTAGGAGGGAGTGTTACTGAAGCTTTCTTT.